Each of the 28 T cell receptor beta chains below was sequenced from the same sample in a study of beta chain features in type 1 diabetes. The study reverse transcribed the entire isolated RNA, so it sequenced expressed TCRB transcripts. Libraries were prepared by immunoSEQ multiplex PCR; TCRdb keeps only in-frame clonotypes and omits some of them. The repertoire includes about 400,000 clones, approximately 12% of them detected once, and less than 0.02% sits in the top ten. Input material: naive CD4+ T cells from blood. Every receptor here comes from a man aged 18 to 30 in good health.

This clone was seen only a few times. The chain joins TRBV19 to TRBJ1-2; 8 bases are a match to TRBD1. The V gene end was trimmed by 4 bases and the J gene end by 0 bases; junction bases not matched to a gene: 4. Germline-derived CDR1 and CDR2 are LNHDA and SQIVND (reference sequence). This CDR3 comprises 15 residues. CDR3 amino acids: CASSRTGQANYGYTF. The CDR3 coding sequence is TGTGCCAGTAGTAGGACGGGACAGGCTAACTATGGCTACACCTTC.

This clone has a handful of counts. The chain is built from TRBV14 and TRBJ2-5; 13 nucleotides align to TRBD2. V lost 4 bases to trimming and J lost 3 bases; unmatched junction nucleotides: 11. The length of the CDR3 is 18 residues. Germline CDR1 and CDR2: SGHDN and FVKESK. CDR3 residues: CASSLRTSGRIWEETQYF. As DNA, the CDR3 is TGTGCCAGCAGCCTCCGGACTAGCGGGAGAATCTGGGAAGAGACCCAGTACTTC.

This chain uses TRBV25-1 with TRBJ2-7; D perhaps matches TRBD1 (5 bases). Germline CDR1 reads MGHDK; CDR2 reads SYGVNS. The V end lost 2 bases, the J end lost 4 bases, and 6 bases lay between the germline ends. This CDR3 has 12 residues. CDR3 bases: TGTGCCAGCAGTGAACAGGGTTACGAGCAGTACTTC. Translation: CASSEQGYEQYF.

This clone appeared a few times. The chain is built from TRBV6-5 and TRBJ2-1, with TRBD2 matching over 10 bases. Germline V CDR1 and CDR2: MNHEY, SVGAGI. CDR3 length equals 13 residues. Germline trimming cut 6 bases from V and 6 bases from J; bases unmatched to any gene: 2. This CDR3 reads CASRRTSGNEQFF. DNA of the CDR3: TGTGCCAGCAGAAGGACTAGCGGCAATGAGCAGTTCTTC.

The CDR3: CATSPGQPSYEQYF. The CDR3 DNA reads as TGTGCCACCAGCCCGGGACAGCCCTCCTACGAGCAGTACTTC. This chain links TRBV15 with TRBJ2-7; TRBD1 aligns across 7 bases. The V gene end was trimmed by 5 bases and the J gene end by 0 bases; junction bases not matched to a gene: 4. Germline-derived CDR1 and CDR2 are LNHNV and YYDKDF (reference sequence). The CDR3 sequence is 14 residues long.

This clone has a handful of counts. For the CDR3, the DNA is TGCGCCAGCAGCCGCGGACAGGGGGTCGGCGAGCAGTACTTC. Protein: CASSRGQGVGEQYF. The chain combines TRBV5-1 with TRBJ2-7; 10 bases match TRBD1. CDR1 and CDR2 from the germline V gene are SGHRS and YFSETQ. The trim removed 4 bases at V and 6 bases at J, leaving 7 bases unmatched. The CDR3 spans 14 residues.

The rearrangement uses TRBV7-9 and TRBJ1-1, with TRBD1 matching over 7 bases. J lost 0 bases, V lost 3 bases, and 1 base had no gene match. Per germline, CDR1 SEHNR and CDR2 FQNEAQ (reference sequence). This CDR3 has 14 residues. This CDR3 reads CASSLTGMNTEAFF. The CDR3 DNA reads as TGTGCCAGCAGCTTGACAGGGATGAACACTGAAGCTTTCTTT.

In its sample, this clone was seen a few times. The chain joins TRBV6-6 to TRBJ1-2; maybe TRBD1 (6 bases). The germline V gene encodes CDR1 MNHNY and CDR2 SVGAGI (reference sequence). The CDR3 has 13 amino acids. The V end lost 2 bases, the J end lost 5 bases, and 9 bases lay between the germline ends. The CDR3 DNA is TGTGCCAGCAGTTACGGGACACTATATGGCTACACCTTC. Its translation is CASSYGTLYGYTF.

This clone has more than one count but fewer than ten. This chain connects TRBV30 to TRBJ2-1; a weak D match, TRBD1 (6 bases). The CDR3 sequence is 13 residues long. V dropped 2 bases and J dropped 3 bases, with 8 bases sitting between them. Germline CDR1 GTSNPN, CDR2 SVGIG (reference sequence). In DNA, the CDR3 is TGTGCCTGGAGTACAGGGATCTACAATGAGCAGTTCTTC. This translates into CAWSTGIYNEQFF.

The rearrangement joins TRBV2 to TRBJ2-7, with 11 bases lining up with TRBD2. The length of the CDR3 is 15 residues. Trimming removed 3 bases from V and 2 bases from J; junction bases left unmatched: 3. The germline V gene encodes CDR1 SNHLY and CDR2 FYNNEI. CDR3 sequence reads: CASSEGLAETYEQYF. CDR3 bases: TGTGCCAGCAGTGAGGGACTAGCGGAGACCTACGAGCAGTACTTC. Filled out from reference TRBV2 and TRBJ2-7, the complete variable domain reads EPEVTQTPSHQVTQMGQEVILRCVPISNHLYFYWYRQILGQKVEFLVSFYNNEISEKSEIFDDQFSVERPDGSNFTLKIRSTKLEDSAMYFCASSEGLAETYEQYFGPGTRLTVT.

The chain combines TRBV4-1 with TRBJ1-2, with TRBD1 as a possible D gene (6 bases). The germline V gene encodes CDR1 MGHRA and CDR2 YSYEKL. With 4 bases removed from V and 0 bases from J, the gap between germline ends came to 9 bases. The length of the CDR3 is 14 residues. The CDR3 coding sequence is TGCGCCAGCAGCCTCGGACAGACTAACTATGGCTACACCTTC. It codes for CASSLGQTNYGYTF.

This clone has a handful of counts. The chain carries TRBV11-1 and TRBJ2-1; D uncertain. V was cut by 7 bases and J by 5 bases, with 12 bases left in between. This CDR3 region has 13 residues. CDR1 is SGHAT and CDR2 is FQDESV in the germline V gene (reference sequence). CDR3 residues: CASTYLRDNEQFF. The DNA of the CDR3 is TGTGCCAGCACCTATCTCCGGGACAATGAGCAGTTCTTC.

This clone has a handful of counts. This sequence joins TRBV29-1 and TRBJ2-3, with a possible D match to TRBD2 (6 bases). Deletions cut 0 bases from V and 6 bases from J, with 13 bases between. The CDR3 runs to 14 residues. The germline gives CDR1 SQVTM, CDR2 ANQGSEA. CDR3 nucleotide sequence: TGCAGCGTTGAAGATGGCGGGGCAGGGGATACGCAGTATTTT. Translated: CSVEDGGAGDTQYF.

This rearrangement joins TRBV7-6 to TRBJ2-5, with D tentatively TRBD1 (6 bases). Trimming removed 5 bases at V and 2 bases at J, with 12 bases between. The CDR3 runs 14 residues. Germline V CDR1 and CDR2: SGHVS, FNYEAQ. The CDR3 here is CASSPWTEQETQYF. In nucleotides, the CDR3 is TGTGCCAGCAGCCCTTGGACAGAACAAGAGACCCAGTACTTC.

This clone was seen a few times. The J gene is TRBJ2-7, the V gene TRBV30, with D possibly TRBD1 on 5 matching bases. The V end lost 1 base, the J end lost 0 bases, and 10 bases lay between the germline ends. This CDR3 comprises 14 residues. Germline V lookup: CDR1 GTSNPN, CDR2 SVGIG (reference sequence). CDR3: CAWSGGLSSYEQYF. The CDR3 bases are TGTGCCTGGAGTGGGGGCCTCTCCTCCTACGAGCAGTACTTC.

The J gene is TRBJ1-2, the V gene TRBV2, with D hard to call. Per germline, CDR1 SNHLY and CDR2 FYNNEI. Trimming took off 4 bases at V and 8 bases at J, with 14 bases between the two ends. The CDR3 consists of 13 residues. The CDR3 sequence is CASSVYRGSGYTF. DNA of the CDR3: TGTGCCAGCAGTGTGTACAGAGGGAGCGGCTACACCTTC.

This chain connects TRBV7-8 to TRBJ1-5, with no clear D. This CDR3 has 15 residues. V lost 2 bases, J lost 2 bases, and 10 bases lay in between. Germline assignment: CDR1 SGHVS and CDR2 FQNEAQ. DNA of the CDR3: TGTGCCAGCAGCTTACAGGTTCAGGGCAATCAGCCCCAGCATTTT. Protein product: CASSLQVQGNQPQHF.

The V and J genes are TRBV2 and TRBJ2-1; 7 nucleotides match TRBD2. The CDR3 is made up of 12 amino acids. Germline CDR1 SNHLY, CDR2 FYNNEI. Trimming took 11 bases from V and 4 from J; bases not matched to a gene: 5. The CDR3 DNA reads as TGTGCCGCCGGCGGGGGTTACAATGAGCAGTTCTTC. This sequence encodes CAAGGGYNEQFF.

The chain employs TRBV5-6 and TRBJ1-2; tentatively, D is TRBD1 (6 bases). The CDR3 spans 13 residues. Trimming cost V 4 bases and J 6 bases, with 13 bases left between them. Germline V gives CDR1 SGHDT, CDR2 YYEEEE. The CDR3: CASSTPGTNGYTF. The CDR3 DNA is TGTGCCAGCAGCACACCCGGGACAAATGGCTACACCTTC.

The chain recombines TRBV7-2 with TRBJ2-5, with D perhaps TRBD2 (6 bases). Trimming shortened V by 6 bases and J by 5 bases, and 13 bases separated the two germline ends. The germline gives CDR1 SGHTA, CDR2 FQGNSA. The CDR3 has 13 amino acids. This CDR3 reads CASRSEGRETQYF. The CDR3, as DNA: TGTGCCAGCAGATCGGAGGGACGGGAGACCCAGTACTTC.

The chain joins TRBV25-1 to TRBJ2-3; 7 nucleotides align to TRBD2. The CDR3 consists of 12 residues. Trimming at V came to 1 base and at J to 11 bases, leaving 3 bases not matched to a gene. The germline gives CDR1 MGHDK, CDR2 SYGVNS. The CDR3 sequence: CASSEFGGGQYF. The CDR3 region has the DNA TGTGCCAGCAGTGAATTTGGCGGGGGGCAGTATTTT.

This clone was observed a handful of times. V is TRBV11-3 and J is TRBJ1-1; D remains ambiguous. This CDR3 region has 13 residues. V lost 5 bases to trimming and J lost 8 bases, with 15 bases between them. CDR1 is SGHNT and CDR2 is YENEEA in the germline V gene. CDR3 nucleotide sequence: TGTGCCAGCAGCCCGACCGCCGCAGGCGAAGCTTTCTTT. It encodes CASSPTAAGEAFF.

This clone came up a few times. The V gene is TRBV5-4, the J gene TRBJ1-1; 7 bases agree with TRBD1. The CDR3 is 14 residues long. The V segment lost 4 bases and the J segment 4 bases; nucleotides outside the gene matches: 7. CDR1 is SGHNT and CDR2 is YYREEE in the germline V gene (reference sequence). The CDR3 region has the DNA TGTGCCAGCAGCCCCCGACAGGGCGGCACTGAAGCTTTCTTT. This sequence encodes CASSPRQGGTEAFF.

This clone appeared a few times. Here the CDR3 reads CASSLDPDTQYF. CDR3 DNA sequence: TGTGCCAGCAGCTTAGATCCTGATACGCAGTATTTT. This chain uses TRBV7-6 with TRBJ2-3; D is uncertain. The germline CDR1 and CDR2 sequences are SGHVS and FNYEAQ. The CDR3 contains 12 residues. Trimming pared 1 base from V and 6 bases from J, leaving 5 bases between.

This clone appeared a few times. The chain combines TRBV7-6 with TRBJ2-3; 15 bases line up with TRBD2. V was clipped by 5 bases and J by 6 bases; unmatched bases: 15. The germline CDR1 and CDR2 sequences are SGHVS and FNYEAQ. This CDR3 is built from 19 residues. The CDR3 sequence: CASSRRGLAGGLRGDTQYF. CDR3 nucleotide sequence: TGTGCCAGCAGCCGACGGGGACTAGCGGGGGGCCTTCGGGGCGATACGCAGTATTTT.

This clone appeared many times. This chain links TRBV7-2 with TRBJ2-1; 11 nucleotides agree with TRBD2. The V segment lost 5 bases and the J segment 16 bases; nucleotides outside the gene matches: 7. The germline CDR1 and CDR2 sequences are SGHTA and FQGNSA. The CDR3 is made up of 12 amino acids. The DNA of the CDR3 is TGTGCCAGCAGCCCTCTAGCGGGGGGTCGATTCTTC. Translation: CASSPLAGGRFF.

In this sample, this clone turned up a few times. V usage is TRBV28 and J usage is TRBJ2-7; 7 bases are a match to TRBD1. This CDR3 region has 17 residues. V shed 3 bases, J shed 4 bases, and the junction held 15 bases outside the gene matches. CDR1 and CDR2 (germline): MDHEN, SYDVKM. This chain's CDR3 is CASSFLSRGQMRYEQYF. The CDR3 DNA is TGTGCCAGCAGTTTCTTATCAAGGGGGCAGATGAGATACGAGCAGTACTTC. The entire variable domain, with the rest obtained from reference TRBV28 and TRBJ2-7, is as follows: DVKVTQSSRYLVKRTGEKVFLECVQDMDHENMFWYRQDPGLGLRLIYFSYDVKMKEKGDIPEGYSVSREKKERFSLILESASTNQTSMYLCASSFLSRGQMRYEQYFGPGTRLTVT.

This clone occurred a few times. V is TRBV6-4 and J is TRBJ2-3; tentatively, D is TRBD1 (5 bases). This CDR3 has 13 residues. The V end lost 2 bases, the J end lost 10 bases, and 13 bases lay between the germline ends. Per germline, CDR1 MRHNA and CDR2 SNTAGT. CDR3 sequence reads: CASSDETDSAQYF. The CDR3 DNA sequence: TGTGCCAGCAGTGACGAGACAGATTCAGCGCAGTATTTT.